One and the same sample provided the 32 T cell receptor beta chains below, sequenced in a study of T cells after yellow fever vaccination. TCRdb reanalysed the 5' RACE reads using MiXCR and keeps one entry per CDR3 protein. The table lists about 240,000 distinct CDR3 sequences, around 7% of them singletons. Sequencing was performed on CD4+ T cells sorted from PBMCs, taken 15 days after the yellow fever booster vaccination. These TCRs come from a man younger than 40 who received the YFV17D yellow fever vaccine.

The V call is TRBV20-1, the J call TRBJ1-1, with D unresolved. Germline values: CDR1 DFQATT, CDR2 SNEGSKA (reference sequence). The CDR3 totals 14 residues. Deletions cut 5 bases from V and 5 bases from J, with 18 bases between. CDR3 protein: CSACSQGRRTEAFF. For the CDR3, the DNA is TGCAGTGCTTGCTCACAAGGCCGGAGAACTGAAGCTTTCTTT.

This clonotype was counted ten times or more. The CDR3 is CASSVTPLSEQYF. In DNA, the CDR3 is TGTGCCAGCAGCGTAACCCCTCTTAGCGAGCAGTACTTC. V is TRBV9 and J is TRBJ2-7, with D unresolved. Germline loops: CDR1 SGDLS, CDR2 YYNGEE. This CDR3 comprises 13 residues. V was cut by 1 base and J by 6 bases, with 11 bases left in between.

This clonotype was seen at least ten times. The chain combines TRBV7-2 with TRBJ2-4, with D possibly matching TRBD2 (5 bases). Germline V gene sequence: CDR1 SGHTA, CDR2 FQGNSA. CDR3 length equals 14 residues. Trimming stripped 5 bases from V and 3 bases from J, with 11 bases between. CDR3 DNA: TGTGCCAGCAGCCCGACGGGAAACAAAAACATTCAGTACTTC. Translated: CASSPTGNKNIQYF.

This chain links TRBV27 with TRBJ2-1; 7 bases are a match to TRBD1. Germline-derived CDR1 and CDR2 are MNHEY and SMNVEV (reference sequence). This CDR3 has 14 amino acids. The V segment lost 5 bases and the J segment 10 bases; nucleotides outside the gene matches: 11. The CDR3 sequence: CASSRRGFPGEQFF. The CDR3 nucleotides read TGTGCCAGCAGTCGCAGGGGGTTTCCAGGGGAGCAGTTCTTC.

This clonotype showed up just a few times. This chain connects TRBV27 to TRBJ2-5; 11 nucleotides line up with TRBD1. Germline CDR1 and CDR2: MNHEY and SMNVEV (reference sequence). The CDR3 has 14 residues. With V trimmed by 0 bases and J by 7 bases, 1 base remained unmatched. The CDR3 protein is CASSLSGQGVTQYF. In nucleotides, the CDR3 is TGTGCCAGCAGTTTATCGGGACAGGGGGTGACCCAGTACTTC.

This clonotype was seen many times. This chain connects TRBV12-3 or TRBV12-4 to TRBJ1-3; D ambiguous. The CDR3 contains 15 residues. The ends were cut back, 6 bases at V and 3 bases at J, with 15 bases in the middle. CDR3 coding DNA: TGTGCCAGCAGAAACGTCCTTGAGGGTGGAAACACCATATATTTT. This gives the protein CASRNVLEGGNTIYF.

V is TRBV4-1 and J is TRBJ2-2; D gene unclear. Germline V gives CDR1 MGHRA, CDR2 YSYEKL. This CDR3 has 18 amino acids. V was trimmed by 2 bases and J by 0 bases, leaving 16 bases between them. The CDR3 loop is CASSQNPRLRANTGELFF. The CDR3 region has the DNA TGCGCCAGCAGCCAAAACCCACGGCTCCGCGCGAACACCGGGGAGCTGTTTTTT.

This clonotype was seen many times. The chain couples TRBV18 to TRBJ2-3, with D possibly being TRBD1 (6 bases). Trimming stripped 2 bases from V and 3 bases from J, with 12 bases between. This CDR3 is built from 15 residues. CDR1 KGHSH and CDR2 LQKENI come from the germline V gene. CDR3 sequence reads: CASSPSPDRTDTQYF. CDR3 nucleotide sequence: TGTGCCAGCTCACCAAGCCCTGACAGGACAGATACGCAGTATTTT.

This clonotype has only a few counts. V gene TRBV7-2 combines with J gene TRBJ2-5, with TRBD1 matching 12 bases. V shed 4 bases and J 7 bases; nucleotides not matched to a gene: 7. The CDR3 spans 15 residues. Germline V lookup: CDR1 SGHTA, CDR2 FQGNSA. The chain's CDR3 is CASSSGQGAAGTQYF. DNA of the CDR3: TGTGCCAGCAGCTCGGGACAGGGGGCCGCTGGGACCCAGTACTTC. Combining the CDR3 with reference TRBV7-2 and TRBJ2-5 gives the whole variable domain GAGVSQSPSNKVTEKGKDVELRCDPISGHTALYWYRQSLGQGLEFLIYFQGNSAPDKSGLPSDRFSAERTGGSVSTLTIQRTQQEDSAVYLCASSSGQGAAGTQYFGPGTRLLVL.

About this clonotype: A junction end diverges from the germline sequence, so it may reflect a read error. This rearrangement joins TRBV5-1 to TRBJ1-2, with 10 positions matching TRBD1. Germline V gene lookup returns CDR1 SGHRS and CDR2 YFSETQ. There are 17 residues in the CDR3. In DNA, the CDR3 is TGCGCCACCAGCGCGACAGGGGGCAAAACTGCTAACTATGGCTACACCTTC. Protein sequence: CATSATGGKTANYGYTF.

CDR3 DNA: TGTGCCAGCAGCCAAGATTGGCAGGGGGCGAACCAGCCCCAGCATTTT. Its protein product is CASSQDWQGANQPQHF. The genes are TRBV4-2 and TRBJ1-5, with 8 bases identical to TRBD1. The CDR3 runs 16 residues. Unmatched junction bases numbered 8, after V lost 0 bases and J lost 7 bases. CDR1 is LGHNA and CDR2 is YNFKEQ in the germline V gene.

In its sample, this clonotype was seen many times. CDR3 residues: CSASLGRENEQFF. CDR3 DNA: TGCAGTGCTAGCCTCGGGAGGGAAAATGAGCAGTTCTTC. V usage is TRBV20-1 and J usage is TRBJ2-1; 8 nucleotides match TRBD2. With 3 bases clipped from V and 7 bases from J, the junction kept 5 bases outside the gene matches. Germline loops: CDR1 DFQATT, CDR2 SNEGSKA (reference sequence). The CDR3 has 13 residues.

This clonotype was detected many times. CDR3 sequence reads: CASSSGLRQEYF. The CDR3 bases are TGCGCCAGCAGCTCGGGACTCCGTCAGGAGTATTTT. The chain links TRBV5-1 to TRBJ2-3; a possible D gene is TRBD2 (6 bases). Germline V gene sequence: CDR1 SGHRS, CDR2 YFSETQ. The CDR3 totals 12 residues. Trimming stripped 3 bases from V and 13 bases from J, with 15 bases between.

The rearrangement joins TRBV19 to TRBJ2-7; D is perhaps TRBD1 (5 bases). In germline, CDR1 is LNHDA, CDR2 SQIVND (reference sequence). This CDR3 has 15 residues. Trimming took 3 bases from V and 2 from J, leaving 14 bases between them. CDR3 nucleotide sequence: TGTGCCAGTAGTATTTTAGGGGCACCTACCTACGAGCAGTACTTC. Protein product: CASSILGAPTYEQYF. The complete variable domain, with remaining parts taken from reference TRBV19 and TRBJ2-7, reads DGGITQSPKYLFRKEGQNVTLSCEQNLNHDAMYWYRQDPGQGLRLIYYSQIVNDFQKGDIAEGYSVSREKKESFPLTVTSAQKNPTAFYLCASSILGAPTYEQYFGPGTRLTVT.

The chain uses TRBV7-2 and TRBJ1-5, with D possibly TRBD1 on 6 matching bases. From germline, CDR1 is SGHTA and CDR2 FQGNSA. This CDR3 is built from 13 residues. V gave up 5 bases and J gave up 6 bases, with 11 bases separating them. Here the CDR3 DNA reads TGTGCCAGCAGCCCGAAGGGGGGTCAGCCCCAGCATTTT. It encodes CASSPKGGQPQHF. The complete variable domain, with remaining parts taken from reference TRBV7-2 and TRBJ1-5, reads GAGVSQSPSNKVTEKGKDVELRCDPISGHTALYWYRQSLGQGLEFLIYFQGNSAPDKSGLPSDRFSAERTGGSVSTLTIQRTQQEDSAVYLCASSPKGGQPQHFGDGTRLSIL.

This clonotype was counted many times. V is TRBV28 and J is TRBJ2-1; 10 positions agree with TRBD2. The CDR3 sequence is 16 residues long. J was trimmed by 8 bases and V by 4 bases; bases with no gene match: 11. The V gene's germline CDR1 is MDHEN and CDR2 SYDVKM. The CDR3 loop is CASSSPPLAGDDEQFF. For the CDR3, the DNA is TGTGCCAGCAGTTCCCCCCCCCTAGCGGGAGACGATGAGCAGTTCTTC.

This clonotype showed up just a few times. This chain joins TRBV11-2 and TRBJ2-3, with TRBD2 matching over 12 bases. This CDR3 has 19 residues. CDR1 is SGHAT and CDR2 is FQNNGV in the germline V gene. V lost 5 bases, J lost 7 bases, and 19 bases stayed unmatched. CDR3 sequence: CASSPGASGRAGMGHTQYF. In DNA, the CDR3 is TGTGCCAGCAGCCCCGGGGCTAGCGGGAGGGCCGGGATGGGTCATACGCAGTATTTT.

The CDR3 protein is CAILPVGLSRNQPQHF. In nucleotides, the CDR3 is TGCGCCATCCTGCCGGTAGGGCTCTCACGCAATCAGCCCCAGCATTTT. The chain has TRBV5-1 and TRBJ1-5; unclear D gene. This CDR3 is built from 16 residues. The germline V gene has CDR1 SGHRS and CDR2 YFSETQ. Trimming removed 9 bases at V and 2 bases at J, with 21 bases between.

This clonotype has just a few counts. CDR3 sequence: CASSLAGGRPTEAFF. The DNA for the CDR3 is TGTGCCAGCAGCTTAGCGGGGGGGAGGCCGACTGAAGCTTTCTTT. V is TRBV7-9 and J is TRBJ1-1, with D possibly being TRBD1 (5 bases). This CDR3 region has 15 residues. The germline V and J ends were trimmed by 0 bases and 5 bases, with 13 bases remaining between them. Per the germline V gene, CDR1 is SEHNR and CDR2 is FQNEAQ (reference sequence).

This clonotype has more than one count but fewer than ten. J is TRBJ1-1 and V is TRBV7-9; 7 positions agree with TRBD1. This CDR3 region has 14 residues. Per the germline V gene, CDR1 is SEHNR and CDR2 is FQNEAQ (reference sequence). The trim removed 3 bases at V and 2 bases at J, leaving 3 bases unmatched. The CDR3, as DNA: TGTGCCAGCAGCTTCGGGACAGCCAACACTGAAGCTTTCTTT. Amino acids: CASSFGTANTEAFF.

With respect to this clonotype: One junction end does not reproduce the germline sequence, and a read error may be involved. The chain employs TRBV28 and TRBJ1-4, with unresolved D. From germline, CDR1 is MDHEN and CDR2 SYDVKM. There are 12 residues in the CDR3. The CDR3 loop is CASSLSVGPGVF. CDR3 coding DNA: TGTGCCAGCAGCCTTTCAGTTGGACCTGGAGTTTTT.

Written as DNA, the CDR3 is TGTGCCAGCAGCGCGATAGCGGGAGGGAGAGAGACCCAGTACTTC. Translated, it gives CASSAIAGGRETQYF. This sequence joins TRBV9 and TRBJ2-5; 11 positions agree with TRBD2. The V and J ends lost 3 bases and 4 bases, in that order; junction bases with no gene match: 5. Per germline, CDR1 SGDLS and CDR2 YYNGEE. The CDR3 has 15 amino acids.

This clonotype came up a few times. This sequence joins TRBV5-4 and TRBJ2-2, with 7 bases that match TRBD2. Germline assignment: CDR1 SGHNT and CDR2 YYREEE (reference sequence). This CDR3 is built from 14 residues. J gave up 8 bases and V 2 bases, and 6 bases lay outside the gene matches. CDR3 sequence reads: CASSLRSGMGELFF. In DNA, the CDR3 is TGTGCCAGCAGCTTAAGGAGCGGGATGGGGGAGCTGTTTTTT.

CDR3 bases: TGCGCCAGCAGCTCTAGGGGGGGGAGGGCCGTAAATGAGCAGTTCTTC. Amino acid sequence: CASSSRGGRAVNEQFF. The chain recombines TRBV5-1 with TRBJ2-1; tentative D call: TRBD2 (7 bases). Trimming took 3 bases from V and 7 from J, leaving 20 bases between them. Per germline, CDR1 SGHRS and CDR2 YFSETQ. This CDR3 has 16 amino acids.

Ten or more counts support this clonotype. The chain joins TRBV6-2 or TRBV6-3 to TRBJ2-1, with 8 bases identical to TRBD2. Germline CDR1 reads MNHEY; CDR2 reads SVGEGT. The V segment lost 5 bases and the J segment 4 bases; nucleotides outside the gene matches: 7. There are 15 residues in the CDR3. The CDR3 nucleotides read TGTGCCAGCAGTCACGGGGGGGGAGGTTACAATGAGCAGTTCTTC. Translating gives CASSHGGGGYNEQFF.

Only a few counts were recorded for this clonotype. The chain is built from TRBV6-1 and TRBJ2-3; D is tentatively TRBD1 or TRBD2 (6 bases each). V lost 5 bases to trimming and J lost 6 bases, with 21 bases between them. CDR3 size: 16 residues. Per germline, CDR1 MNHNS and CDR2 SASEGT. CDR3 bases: TGTGCCAGCAGTCCCCATTCCCTAAAAGGGGGGGATACGCAGTATTTT. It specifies CASSPHSLKGGDTQYF.

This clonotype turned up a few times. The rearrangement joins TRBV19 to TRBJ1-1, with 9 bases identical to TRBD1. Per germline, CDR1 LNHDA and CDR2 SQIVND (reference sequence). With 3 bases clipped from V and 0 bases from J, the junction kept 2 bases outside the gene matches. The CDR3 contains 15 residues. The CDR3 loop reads CASSITGGLNTEAFF. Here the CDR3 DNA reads TGTGCCAGTAGTATCACAGGGGGCTTGAACACTGAAGCTTTCTTT. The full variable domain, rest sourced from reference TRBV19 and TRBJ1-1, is DGGITQSPKYLFRKEGQNVTLSCEQNLNHDAMYWYRQDPGQGLRLIYYSQIVNDFQKGDIAEGYSVSREKKESFPLTVTSAQKNPTAFYLCASSITGGLNTEAFFGQGTRLTVV.

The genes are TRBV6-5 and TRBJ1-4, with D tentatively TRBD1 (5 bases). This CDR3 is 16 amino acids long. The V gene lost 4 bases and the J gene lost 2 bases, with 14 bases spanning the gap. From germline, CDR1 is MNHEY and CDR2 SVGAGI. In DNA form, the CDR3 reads TGTGCCAGCAGTTCCCCAGGGTCAGAGACTAATGAAAAACTGTTTTTT. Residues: CASSSPGSETNEKLFF.

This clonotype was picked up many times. The CDR3 DNA sequence: TGTGCCATCAGTGATATTGCCCGGGAACGAAACACCGGGGAGCTGTTTTTT. Protein: CAISDIARERNTGELFF. The chain recombines TRBV10-3 with TRBJ2-2, with D possibly being TRBD2 (5 bases). The V and J ends lost 3 bases and 2 bases respectively, with 16 bases between them. The CDR3 extends over 17 amino acids. Germline CDR1 ENHRY, CDR2 SYGVKD.

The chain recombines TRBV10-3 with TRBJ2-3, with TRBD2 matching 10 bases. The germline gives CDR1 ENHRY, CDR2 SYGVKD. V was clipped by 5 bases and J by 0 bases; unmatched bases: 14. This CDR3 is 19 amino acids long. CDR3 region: CAISSRRGSGRGSTDTQYF. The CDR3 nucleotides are TGTGCCATCAGTTCAAGACGCGGGAGCGGGAGGGGAAGCACAGATACGCAGTATTTT.

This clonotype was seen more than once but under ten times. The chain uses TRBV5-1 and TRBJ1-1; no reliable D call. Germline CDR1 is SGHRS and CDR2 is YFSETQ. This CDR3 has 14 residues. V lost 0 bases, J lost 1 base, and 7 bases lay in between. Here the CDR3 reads CASSLGHQNTEAFF. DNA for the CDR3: TGCGCCAGCAGCTTGGGGCACCAGAACACTGAAGCTTTCTTT.

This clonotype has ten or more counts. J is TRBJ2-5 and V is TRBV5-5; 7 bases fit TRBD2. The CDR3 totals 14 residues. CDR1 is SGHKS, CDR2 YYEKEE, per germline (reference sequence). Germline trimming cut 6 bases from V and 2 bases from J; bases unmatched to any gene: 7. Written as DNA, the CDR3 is TGTGCCAGCACCCTGGGAGGGGATCAAGAGACCCAGTACTTC. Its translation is CASTLGGDQETQYF.